These T cell receptor beta chains were read from a single sample in a study of cytomegalovirus exposure and HLA in healthy donors. The data were produced by immunoSEQ multiplex PCR, yet TCRdb's version contains in-frame clones alone and is incomplete. The table has some 150,000 clones, approximately 88% seen once. The sequenced material came from PBMCs. All receptors come from a woman aged 18-29 years in good health and CMV-seropositive. CDR3s include the opening cysteine and the closing phenylalanine or tryptophan. A D gene is named only where the DNA matches it firmly. The listing skips clone size in some rows; elsewhere it reads once, few, many or a size class.

clone_size: once
v_call: TRBV5-6
j_call: TRBJ2-5
d_call: TRBD2
cdr3_nt: TGTGCCAGCAGGCCGACTAGCGAGGAGACCCAGTACTTC
cdr3_aa: CASRPTSEETQYF

clone_size: -
v_call: TRBV4-1
j_call: TRBJ2-5
d_call: -
cdr3_nt: TGCGCCAGCAGCCAAGATCCGCGGGCCCAAGAGACCCAGTACTTC
cdr3_aa: CASSQDPRAQETQYF

clone_size: -
v_call: TRBV28
j_call: TRBJ2-7
d_call: -
cdr3_nt: TGTGCCAGCACAGCCGGGACACCCCCTTTCGAGCAGTACTTC
cdr3_aa: CASTAGTPPFEQYF

clone_size: -
v_call: TRBV11-2
j_call: TRBJ2-1
d_call: TRBD2
cdr3_nt: TGTGCCAGCAGCCCGTTGACTAGCGGGATCTACAATGAGCAGTTCTTC
cdr3_aa: CASSPLTSGIYNEQFF

clone_size: -
v_call: TRBV5-8
j_call: TRBJ2-7
d_call: -
cdr3_nt: TGTGCCAGCAGCTTGTTCATTGCGGAGGGACGGACCTACGAGCAGTACTTC
cdr3_aa: CASSLFIAEGRTYEQYF

clone_size: -
v_call: TRBV6-6
j_call: TRBJ1-1
d_call: TRBD1
cdr3_nt: TGTGCCAGCAACAGACAGGGGGGGTACACTGAAGCTTTCTTT
cdr3_aa: CASNRQGGYTEAFF

clone_size: -
v_call: TRBV6-4
j_call: TRBJ2-1
d_call: TRBD2
cdr3_nt: TGTGCCAGCAGTGTTCTAGCGGGGGGGAATGAGCAGTTCTTC
cdr3_aa: CASSVLAGGNEQFF

clone_size: -
v_call: TRBV19
j_call: TRBJ2-7
d_call: TRBD2
cdr3_nt: TGTGCCAGTAGTATGGCGGGAGTAACCTCCTACGAGCAGTACTTC
cdr3_aa: CASSMAGVTSYEQYF

clone_size: -
v_call: TRBV30
j_call: TRBJ1-2
d_call: TRBD1
cdr3_nt: TGTGCCTGGAGTCACCCACAGGGGTCTTACGGCTACACCTTC
cdr3_aa: CAWSHPQGSYGYTF

clone_size: -
v_call: TRBV28
j_call: TRBJ2-5
d_call: -
cdr3_nt: TGTGCCAGCAGAATGGCAGGACTACCCCAAGAGACCCAGTACTTC
cdr3_aa: CASRMAGLPQETQYF

clone_size: -
v_call: TRBV7-2
j_call: TRBJ1-1
d_call: -
cdr3_nt: TGTGCCAGCAGCCCCGCGTCGATGAACACTGAAGCTTTCTTT
cdr3_aa: CASSPASMNTEAFF

clone_size: few
v_call: TRBV6-1
j_call: TRBJ2-3
d_call: -
cdr3_nt: TGTGCCAGCAGTGAAAGTTTCAGGGAAACAGATACGCAGTATTTT
cdr3_aa: CASSESFRETDTQYF

clone_size: -
v_call: TRBV10-3
j_call: TRBJ1-1
d_call: TRBD1
cdr3_nt: TGTGCCGTCCACCCGACAGGGGGCATGAACACTGAAGCTTTCTTT
cdr3_aa: CAVHPTGGMNTEAFF

clone_size: few
v_call: TRBV11-2
j_call: TRBJ2-1
d_call: TRBD1
cdr3_nt: TGTGCCAGCAGCCCCATCAGGGACAGGGCTGCCAATGAGCAGTTCTTC
cdr3_aa: CASSPIRDRAANEQFF

clone_size: -
v_call: TRBV19
j_call: TRBJ1-5
d_call: TRBD1
cdr3_nt: TGTGCCAGTAGGACAGGGGGAAGGTTAGTCAATCAGCCCCAGCATTTT
cdr3_aa: CASRTGGRLVNQPQHF

clone_size: -
v_call: TRBV6-1
j_call: TRBJ1-2
d_call: TRBD1
cdr3_nt: TGTGCCAGCACCCGGACAGGGATGGGCTATGGCTACACCTTC
cdr3_aa: CASTRTGMGYGYTF

clone_size: -
v_call: TRBV28
j_call: TRBJ1-2
d_call: -
cdr3_nt: TGTGCCAGCAGACTACCGCGGCAGGGCGTTTATGGCTACACCTTC
cdr3_aa: CASRLPRQGVYGYTF

clone_size: once
v_call: TRBV10-1
j_call: TRBJ2-4
d_call: -
cdr3_nt: TGCGCCAGCAGTGATGAGTGGCGGAGGATAGCCAAAAACATTCAGTACTTC
cdr3_aa: CASSDEWRRIAKNIQYF

clone_size: -
v_call: TRBV19
j_call: TRBJ2-6
d_call: -
cdr3_nt: TGTGCCAGTAGTATGGGTTCGGGCTCTGGGGCCAACGTCCTGACTTTC
cdr3_aa: CASSMGSGSGANVLTF

clone_size: once
v_call: TRBV6-6
j_call: TRBJ2-3
d_call: -
cdr3_nt: TGTGCCAGCACCCAGGATAGCGGCACAGATACGCAGTATTTT
cdr3_aa: CASTQDSGTDTQYF

clone_size: once
v_call: TRBV5-6
j_call: TRBJ2-1
d_call: TRBD2
cdr3_nt: TGTGCCAGCAGTCTTGTAGGAGTGCGGGGGTCCGGGCAGTTCTTC
cdr3_aa: CASSLVGVRGSGQFF

clone_size: -
v_call: TRBV7-2
j_call: TRBJ2-3
d_call: TRBD1
cdr3_nt: TGTGCCAGCAGCCCGACAGGGACGGTTACAGATACGCAGTATTTT
cdr3_aa: CASSPTGTVTDTQYF

clone_size: -
v_call: TRBV5-4
j_call: TRBJ2-5
d_call: TRBD2
cdr3_nt: TGTGCCAGCAGCTTGGAGCTAGCGGGAGGGATGGAGACCCAGTACTTC
cdr3_aa: CASSLELAGGMETQYF

clone_size: -
v_call: TRBV30
j_call: TRBJ1-5
d_call: -
cdr3_nt: TGTGCCTGGAGTGCCGGGAAGTTGGGCAATCAGCCCCAGCATTTT
cdr3_aa: CAWSAGKLGNQPQHF

clone_size: few
v_call: TRBV14
j_call: TRBJ2-4
d_call: -
cdr3_nt: TGTGCCAGCAGCCCTACCGAGGGAGGGGGAGCCCGAGCGAACATTCAGTACTTC
cdr3_aa: CASSPTEGGGARANIQYF

clone_size: -
v_call: TRBV2
j_call: TRBJ2-3
d_call: TRBD2
cdr3_nt: TGTGCCAGCAGTCACACTAGCGGACCTAGCACAGATACGCAGTATTTT
cdr3_aa: CASSHTSGPSTDTQYF

clone_size: -
v_call: TRBV5-5
j_call: TRBJ1-2
d_call: -
cdr3_nt: TGTGCCAGCAGCTTGGTCCAGGGACTAGATGGCTACACCTTC
cdr3_aa: CASSLVQGLDGYTF

clone_size: -
v_call: TRBV4-2
j_call: TRBJ2-5
d_call: TRBD1
cdr3_nt: TGTGCCAGCAGCCAGGACAGGGGGTACCAAGAGACCCAGTACTTC
cdr3_aa: CASSQDRGYQETQYF

clone_size: -
v_call: TRBV25-1
j_call: TRBJ2-7
d_call: -
cdr3_nt: TGTGCCAGCAGTGAAAGCGGCTGGGGCTACGAGCAGTACTTC
cdr3_aa: CASSESGWGYEQYF

clone_size: -
v_call: TRBV6-5
j_call: TRBJ2-7
d_call: TRBD1
cdr3_nt: TGTGCCAGCAGTTACTCGAGGGACAGGGCCTACGAGCAGTACTTC
cdr3_aa: CASSYSRDRAYEQYF

clone_size: -
v_call: TRBV5-1
j_call: TRBJ2-1
d_call: TRBD2
cdr3_nt: TGCGCCAGCAGCTGGGATGGGGAGGGAAGCGGTGAGCAGTTCTTC
cdr3_aa: CASSWDGEGSGEQFF

clone_size: -
v_call: TRBV11-3
j_call: TRBJ2-6
d_call: -
cdr3_nt: TGTGCCAGCAGCTTAGCAACTGGGGCCAACGTCCTGACTTTC
cdr3_aa: CASSLATGANVLTF

clone_size: once
v_call: TRBV7-2
j_call: TRBJ2-1
d_call: TRBD2
cdr3_nt: TGTGCCAGCAGCTCGGCCGGGACTAGCACGGACAATGAGCAGTTCTTC
cdr3_aa: CASSSAGTSTDNEQFF

clone_size: -
v_call: TRBV5-4
j_call: TRBJ2-2
d_call: TRBD1
cdr3_nt: TGTGCCACCAGTGATCCCGGGACAGGGACCACCGGGGAGCTGTTTTTT
cdr3_aa: CATSDPGTGTTGELFF

clone_size: -
v_call: TRBV19
j_call: TRBJ1-2
d_call: -
cdr3_nt: TGTGCCAGTAGTATGTTACAGGGAAACTATGGCTACACCTTC
cdr3_aa: CASSMLQGNYGYTF

clone_size: -
v_call: TRBV5-1
j_call: TRBJ2-7
d_call: TRBD2
cdr3_nt: TGCGCCAGCACCGAACTAGCGGGAGTTCGCGAGCAGTACTTC
cdr3_aa: CASTELAGVREQYF

clone_size: -
v_call: TRBV6-4
j_call: TRBJ2-3
d_call: -
cdr3_nt: TGTGCCAGCAGCGTTCCGGGCACAGATACGCAGTATTTT
cdr3_aa: CASSVPGTDTQYF

clone_size: -
v_call: TRBV28
j_call: TRBJ1-1
d_call: TRBD1
cdr3_nt: TGTGCCAGCAGTTTAAGGACAGGTTTGAACACTGAAGCTTTCTTT
cdr3_aa: CASSLRTGLNTEAFF

clone_size: -
v_call: TRBV11-3
j_call: TRBJ2-5
d_call: TRBD2
cdr3_nt: TGTGCCAGCAGCTTGAGAACACCGGGACTAGCGGGAGTCTGGGAGACCCAGTACTTC
cdr3_aa: CASSLRTPGLAGVWETQYF

clone_size: -
v_call: TRBV5-1
j_call: TRBJ2-6
d_call: TRBD1
cdr3_nt: TGCGCCAGCAGCCGGACAGGGACAAGCTCTGGGGCCAACGTCCTGACTTTC
cdr3_aa: CASSRTGTSSGANVLTF

clone_size: -
v_call: TRBV30
j_call: TRBJ2-1
d_call: -
cdr3_nt: TGTGCCTGGAGTCCGATCAGGAGGGAGTTCAATGAGCAGTTCTTC
cdr3_aa: CAWSPIRREFNEQFF